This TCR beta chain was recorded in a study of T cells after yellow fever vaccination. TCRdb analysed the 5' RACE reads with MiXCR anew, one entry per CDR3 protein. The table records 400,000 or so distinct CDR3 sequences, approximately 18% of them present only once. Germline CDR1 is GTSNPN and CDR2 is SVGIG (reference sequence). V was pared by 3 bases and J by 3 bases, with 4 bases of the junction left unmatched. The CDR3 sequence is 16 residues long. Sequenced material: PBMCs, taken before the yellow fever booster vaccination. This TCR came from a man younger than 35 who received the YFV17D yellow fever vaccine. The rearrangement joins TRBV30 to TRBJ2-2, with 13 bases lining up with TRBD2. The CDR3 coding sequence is TGTGCCTGGAGCCGTGGACTAGCGGGGGACACCGGGGAGCTGTTTTTT. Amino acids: CAWSRGLAGDTGELFF. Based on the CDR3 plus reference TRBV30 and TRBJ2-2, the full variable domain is SQTIHQWPATLVQPVGSPLSLECTVEGTSNPNLYWYRQAAGRGLQLLFYSVGIGQISSEVPQNLSASRPQDRQFILSSKKLLLSDSGFYLCAWSRGLAGDTGELFFGEGSRLTVL.